This entry lists 13 T cell receptor beta chains sequenced from one sample in a study of identical twins. TCRdb called the 5' RACE reads again in MiXCR, with one record for every CDR3 protein. The sample records about 220,000 distinct CDR3 sequences, 7% to 8.5% being singletons. The sample was also reused in another study, on yellow fever vaccine responses in identical twins.

Material for sequencing was CD8+ T cells sorted from blood. These receptors came from a woman aged 18 to 35 in good health.

The chain joins TRBV12-3 or TRBV12-4 to TRBJ2-2, with D perhaps TRBD1 (6 bases). CDR3 length: 15 amino acids. Trimming cost V 7 bases and J 2 bases, with 14 bases left between them. The chain's CDR3 is CASTETGGNTGELFF. The CDR3 nucleotides read TGTGCCAGCACGGAGACAGGAGGTAACACCGGGGAGCTGTTTTTT.

This clonotype was seen ten or more times. The V and J genes are TRBV5-1 and TRBJ2-5, with 7 nucleotides matching TRBD2. Germline CDR1 and CDR2: SGHRS and YFSETQ. The V segment lost 0 bases and the J segment 0 bases; nucleotides outside the gene matches: 8. The CDR3 sequence is 17 residues long. The CDR3 protein is CASSLAALAEDQETQYF. In DNA, the CDR3 is TGCGCCAGCAGCTTGGCCGCCCTAGCGGAGGACCAAGAGACCCAGTACTTC.

This clonotype was detected many times. The V call is TRBV15, the J call TRBJ2-3; 10 bases are a match to TRBD2. V lost 1 base and J lost 4; bases outside the gene matches: 2. CDR1 and CDR2 from the germline V gene are LNHNV and YYDKDF (reference sequence). CDR3 length: 15 residues. CDR3 DNA sequence: TGTGCCACCAGCAGAGTAGCGGGGGGATCAGATACGCAGTATTTT. Residues: CATSRVAGGSDTQYF.

This clonotype was seen at least ten times. The chain recombines TRBV3-1 with TRBJ2-2; D could derive from TRBD1 or TRBD2 (5 bases each). CDR1 and CDR2 (germline): LGHDT, YNNKEL (reference sequence). V lost 4 bases, J lost 4 bases, and 16 bases lay in between. The CDR3 has 16 residues. Here the CDR3 reads CASSLNGDPTTGELFF. The CDR3 nucleotides are TGTGCCAGCAGCCTTAACGGGGACCCAACCACCGGGGAGCTGTTTTTT.

The genes are TRBV28 and TRBJ2-7, with 13 bases lining up with TRBD2. The junction had 7 bases not matched to a gene; V was cut back by 6 bases and J by 8 bases. This CDR3 has 14 residues. In germline, CDR1 is MDHEN, CDR2 SYDVKM. The CDR3 nucleotides are TGTGCCAGCAGCCTCGGACTAGCGGGAGCTAAGCAGTACTTC. Protein product: CASSLGLAGAKQYF.

A few counts support this clonotype. The rearrangement links TRBV2 to TRBJ2-7; unclear D gene. Trimming shortened V by 1 base and J by 7 bases, and 5 bases separated the two germline ends. Germline CDR1 and CDR2: SNHLY and FYNNEI. CDR3 length equals 11 residues. The DNA of the CDR3 is TGTGCCAGCAGTGAAGGACCGGAGCAGTACGTC. This gives the protein CASSEGPEQYV.

The chain carries TRBV6-4 and TRBJ1-1; 7 bases align to TRBD1. There are 14 residues in the CDR3. Trimming removed 6 bases from V and 1 base from J; junction bases left unmatched: 5. CDR1 and CDR2 (germline): MRHNA, SNTAGT. In DNA, the CDR3 is TGTGCCAGCAGACGGGACAGTCAGAACACTGAAGCTTTCTTT. Translated: CASRRDSQNTEAFF.

This clonotype was counted ten times or more. The chain is built from TRBV12-3 or TRBV12-4 and TRBJ2-5; D is uncertain. Trimming cost V 5 bases and J 5 bases, with 9 bases left between them. The CDR3 loop spans 12 amino acids. CDR3 nucleotides: TGTGCCAGCAGTCCACGACGGGAGACCCAGTACTTC. It is translated as CASSPRRETQYF.

This chain joins TRBV20-1 and TRBJ2-7, with D possibly TRBD2 on 6 matching bases. The CDR3 runs to 16 residues. The germline gives CDR1 DFQATT, CDR2 SNEGSKA (reference sequence). V was shortened by 0 bases and J by 2 bases, with 17 bases between the two germline ends. The DNA of the CDR3 is TGCAGTGCTAGAGATCACTCAGCGGGCCTCCCCTACGAGCAGTACTTC. Amino acid sequence: CSARDHSAGLPYEQYF.

This chain connects TRBV7-2 to TRBJ2-1; D unclear. CDR1 SGHTA and CDR2 FQGNSA come from the germline V gene. This CDR3 is 15 amino acids long. Trimming left V 5 bases short and J 3 bases short, with 14 bases between. The CDR3 protein is CASSLLAASYNEQFF. CDR3 DNA sequence: TGTGCCAGCAGCCTACTGGCGGCGAGCTACAATGAGCAGTTCTTC.

Many counts were recorded for this clonotype. The gene calls are TRBV20-1 and TRBJ2-7; 9 positions match TRBD2. V was clipped by 0 bases and J by 4 bases; unmatched bases: 7. CDR3 length equals 15 residues. Looked up from germline, CDR1 is DFQATT and CDR2 is SNEGSKA (reference sequence). CDR3 sequence reads: CSARERTSAIYEQYF. CDR3 nucleotides: TGCAGTGCTAGAGAGAGGACTAGCGCCATATACGAGCAGTACTTC.

This clonotype was seen more than once but under ten times. This rearrangement joins TRBV7-9 to TRBJ1-1; a possible D gene is TRBD1 (5 bases). Trimming took off 5 bases at V and 6 bases at J, with 16 bases between the two ends. This CDR3 is 14 amino acids long. CDR1 SEHNR and CDR2 FQNEAQ come from the germline V gene (reference sequence). CDR3 coding DNA: TGTGCCAGCAGCACAGGCAGATCATTCCCTGAAGCTTTCTTT. This sequence encodes CASSTGRSFPEAFF.

This clonotype has more than one count but fewer than ten. The chain has TRBV5-1 and TRBJ2-1; D is perhaps TRBD2 (5 bases). From germline, CDR1 is SGHRS and CDR2 YFSETQ. The CDR3 is 16 amino acids. Trimming shortened V by 4 bases and J by 6 bases, and 20 bases separated the two germline ends. The CDR3 sequence: CASSPTTGIPFNEQFF. The DNA for the CDR3 is TGCGCCAGCAGCCCTACCACCGGGATACCATTCAATGAGCAGTTCTTC.